This T cell receptor beta chain was documented in a study of OX40 agonist ivuxolimab in advanced cancers. Some clones are missing from TCRdb's copy, which holds only in-frame ones; the method was immunoSEQ multiplex PCR. The sample yields nearly 85,000 clones, approximately 87% seen once. V lost 11 bases and J lost 0, with 13 bases in between. The CDR3 runs 13 residues. In germline, CDR1 is MNHNS, CDR2 SASEGT. This TCR came from an adult with an advanced solid tumor such as melanoma, head and neck, liver or kidney cancer. This material consisted of CD4+ or CD8+ T cells sorted from blood, taken in a trial of the OX40 agonist ivuxolimab. The V and J genes are TRBV6-1 and TRBJ1-1, with D possibly matching TRBD1 (6 bases). The CDR3 is CAGTTGLNTEAFF. CDR3 nucleotide sequence: TGTGCCGGAACGACAGGACTGAACACTGAAGCTTTCTTT.